One sample yielded the 27 T cell receptor beta chains listed below, sequenced in a study of siplizumab effects on memory and regulatory T cells. Mixed lymphocyte reaction cells were cocultured at 37°C for more than five days. Their specific antigens are unknown. Data came from immunoSEQ multiplex PCR; TCRdb stores just in-frame clones and leaves some out. The data show just under 8,000 clones, approximately 35% seen once. The sequencing input was CFSE-low (dividing) CD8+ T cells sorted from an allogeneic mixed lymphocyte reaction. These receptors were collected from a human donor in good health; the cells came from an allogeneic mixed lymphocyte reaction.

This chain joins TRBV9 and TRBJ2-6; D might be TRBD2 (6 bases). With 2 bases removed from V and 1 base from J, the gap between germline ends came to 16 bases. CDR1 and CDR2 (germline): SGDLS, YYNGEE. The CDR3 length is 18 residues. This CDR3 is CASSVVGGAVSGANVLTF. In nucleotides, the CDR3 is TGTGCCAGCAGCGTCGTGGGAGGAGCCGTTTCTGGGGCCAACGTCCTGACTTTC.

This chain links TRBV4-1 with TRBJ2-1; 11 bases align to TRBD2. Germline CDR1 MGHRA, CDR2 YSYEKL. This CDR3 spans 16 amino acids. Trimming at V came to 0 bases and at J to 7 bases, leaving 5 bases not matched to a gene. The CDR3 loop reads CASSQDVAGGTNEQFF. For the CDR3, the DNA is TGCGCCAGCAGCCAAGATGTAGCGGGAGGGACTAATGAGCAGTTCTTC.

In its sample, this clone was seen a few times. The chain couples TRBV10-3 to TRBJ1-1; possible D gene TRBD1, 6 bases. The CDR3 runs 13 residues. Per germline, CDR1 ENHRY and CDR2 SYGVKD. The V end was cut by 7 bases, the J end by 5 bases, with 14 bases between. CDR3 region: CAIISGAGTEAFF. The CDR3 nucleotides are TGTGCCATCATATCGGGGGCTGGGACTGAAGCTTTCTTT.

As for this clone: A much larger clonotype is one base distant, so this may be a read error. The chain combines TRBV5-1 with TRBJ1-1; D gene ambiguous. CDR3 length equals 13 residues. The germline V gene has CDR1 SGHRS and CDR2 YFSETQ. In DNA, the CDR3 is TGCGCCGGCAGAGTAGGGATGAACACTGAAGCTTTCTTT. Its translation: CAGRVGMNTEAFF.

V gene TRBV4-1 combines with J gene TRBJ2-2; D gene ambiguous. The CDR3 spans 13 residues. The V gene lost 3 bases and the J gene lost 6 bases, with 8 bases spanning the gap. Looked up from germline, CDR1 is MGHRA and CDR2 is YSYEKL. CDR3 nucleotides: TGCGCCAGCAGCCAGTTGGCCCCCGGGGAGCTGTTTTTT. This codes for CASSQLAPGELFF.

V gene TRBV27 combines with J gene TRBJ1-4; 7 nucleotides agree with TRBD1. After removal of 6 bases from V and 0 bases from J, the junction contained 7 bases not matched to a gene. The CDR3 has 16 amino acids. The germline CDR1 and CDR2 sequences are MNHEY and SMNVEV (reference sequence). Here the CDR3 reads CASRRRGPATNEKLFF. In DNA, the CDR3 is TGTGCCAGCAGAAGGAGGGGGCCTGCAACTAATGAAAAACTGTTTTTT.

The chain combines TRBV5-1 with TRBJ1-2, with 8 bases aligning to TRBD1. The germline V gene has CDR1 SGHRS and CDR2 YFSETQ. Unmatched junction bases numbered 9, after V lost 4 bases and J lost 1 base. The CDR3 is 16 amino acids. CDR3 sequence (DNA): TGCGCCAGCAGCCGAACCCAGGGGGCGGTTAACTATGGCTACACCTTC. Encoded protein: CASSRTQGAVNYGYTF.

This rearrangement joins TRBV4-1 to TRBJ2-7; D ambiguous. Looked up from germline, CDR1 is MGHRA and CDR2 is YSYEKL. The length of the CDR3 is 15 residues. Trimming left V 1 base short and J 0 bases short, with 10 bases between. CDR3 residues: CASSQASNPSYEQYF. Here the CDR3 DNA reads TGCGCCAGCAGCCAAGCAAGCAACCCCTCCTACGAGCAGTACTTC.

The chain carries TRBV29-1 and TRBJ2-5, with D perhaps TRBD1 (6 bases). Between the trimmed V and J ends, which lost 3 bases and 1 base, there was a span of 15 bases. This CDR3 spans 15 amino acids. The V gene's germline CDR1 is SQVTM and CDR2 ANQGSEA. The CDR3 protein is CSVDGRGRSQETQYF. In DNA form, the CDR3 reads TGCAGCGTTGATGGCAGGGGAAGAAGCCAAGAGACCCAGTACTTC.

This clone is categorized as medium-sized (0.01 to 0.1%). The V gene is TRBV29-1, the J gene TRBJ2-1; D gene uncertain. Per the germline V gene, CDR1 is SQVTM and CDR2 is ANQGSEA. The CDR3 is 16 amino acids. Trimming took 3 bases from V and 6 from J, leaving 21 bases between them. In DNA, the CDR3 is TGCAGCGTTGATGGTTTAGTCTCGGGTCCCGGCAATGAGCAGTTCTTC. It is translated as CSVDGLVSGPGNEQFF.

This clone was seen a handful of times. V usage is TRBV19 and J usage is TRBJ1-2, with TRBD1 identical over 8 bases. Germline lookup yields CDR1 LNHDA and CDR2 SQIVND (reference sequence). V dropped 6 bases and J dropped 4; count of bases not matched to a gene: 4. This CDR3 contains 13 residues. CDR3 sequence: CASSQGAVYGYTF. CDR3 DNA: TGTGCCAGTAGCCAGGGGGCTGTCTATGGCTACACCTTC.

The rearrangement links TRBV4-1 to TRBJ2-3; 7 positions agree with TRBD2. The ends lost 1 base at V and 1 base at J; junction bases unmatched: 5. Germline V gives CDR1 MGHRA, CDR2 YSYEKL. This CDR3 comprises 16 residues. This CDR3 reads CASSQGPAGRTDTQYF. The CDR3 DNA follows: TGCGCCAGCAGCCAAGGTCCAGCGGGACGCACAGATACGCAGTATTTT.

The chain employs TRBV6-6 and TRBJ1-2; D might be TRBD1 (5 bases). Germline V gives CDR1 MNHNY, CDR2 SVGAGI (reference sequence). The CDR3 is made up of 11 amino acids. Trimming left V 8 bases short and J 3 bases short, with 7 bases between. CDR3 region: CASGADYGYTF. DNA of the CDR3: TGTGCCAGCGGGGCCGACTATGGCTACACCTTC.

By proportion, this clone is medium-sized (0.01 to 0.1%). This chain connects TRBV9 to TRBJ2-6, with 9 bases matching TRBD1. Germline values: CDR1 SGDLS, CDR2 YYNGEE. The CDR3 length is 16 residues. V was pared by 1 base and J by 4 bases, with 3 bases of the junction left unmatched. Written as DNA, the CDR3 is TGTGCCAGCAGCGTATGGGACAGGGCCGGGGCCAACGTCCTGACTTTC. It encodes CASSVWDRAGANVLTF.

This clone is medium-sized. The chain is built from TRBV5-5 and TRBJ2-5, with 10 bases that match TRBD1. Germline assignment: CDR1 SGHKS and CDR2 YYEKEE (reference sequence). This CDR3 has 15 amino acids. V lost 0 bases, J lost 5 bases, and 4 bases stayed unmatched. The chain's CDR3 is CASSLVTGGGETQYF. The CDR3, as DNA: TGTGCCAGCAGCTTGGTGACAGGGGGCGGGGAGACCCAGTACTTC.

The CDR3 sequence is CASSWELDEQYF. The CDR3, as DNA: TGTGCCAGCAGCTGGGAACTCGACGAGCAGTACTTC. This chain links TRBV7-3 with TRBJ2-7; D not resolved. V was cut by 4 bases and J by 5 bases, with 9 bases left in between. This CDR3 has 12 residues. The germline V gene encodes CDR1 SGHTA and CDR2 FQGTGA.

This clone is classed as medium-sized. The chain has TRBV9 and TRBJ2-5, with D tentatively TRBD1 or TRBD2 (5 bases each). Germline CDR1 and CDR2: SGDLS and YYNGEE. V was clipped by 0 bases and J by 2 bases, with 17 bases between them. The CDR3 consists of 17 residues. CDR3 loop: CASSVASGRHGQETQYF. The CDR3 DNA reads as TGTGCCAGCAGCGTAGCATCGGGGCGACACGGACAAGAGACCCAGTACTTC.

The chain recombines TRBV5-4 with TRBJ1-1; 10 nucleotides align to TRBD1. The junction had 8 bases not matched to a gene; V was cut back by 4 bases and J by 5 bases. CDR1 and CDR2 from the germline V gene are SGHNT and YYREEE (reference sequence). The CDR3 spans 15 residues. The CDR3 here is CASSPWRGQGTEAFF. CDR3 coding DNA: TGTGCCAGCAGCCCGTGGCGGGGACAGGGGACTGAAGCTTTCTTT.

The V and J genes are TRBV4-3 and TRBJ1-5; D remains unclear. Trimming shortened V by 1 base and J by 4 bases, and 5 bases separated the two germline ends. The CDR3 contains 13 residues. CDR1 and CDR2 from the germline V gene are LGHNA and YSLEER. CDR3 sequence (DNA): TGCGCCAGCAGCCAAGGAGAAAATCAGCCCCAGCATTTT. Translated: CASSQGENQPQHF.

The chain is built from TRBV4-1 and TRBJ2-7, with D maybe TRBD2 (5 bases). Between the trimmed V and J ends, which lost 4 bases and 0 bases, there was a span of 13 bases. Germline V lookup: CDR1 MGHRA, CDR2 YSYEKL. The CDR3 totals 15 residues. The CDR3 sequence is CASSLLPSYSYEQYF. In nucleotides, the CDR3 is TGCGCCAGCAGCCTCCTCCCTAGCTACTCCTACGAGCAGTACTTC.

This clone showed up just a few times. The J gene is TRBJ2-7, the V gene TRBV4-3; D is uncertain. The CDR3 consists of 15 residues. Germline V lookup: CDR1 LGHNA, CDR2 YSLEER. V was trimmed by 1 base and J by 4 bases, leaving 14 bases between them. The CDR3 reads CASSQVFGPLYEQYF. The CDR3, as DNA: TGCGCCAGCAGCCAAGTTTTTGGCCCCCTTTACGAGCAGTACTTC.

This clone was recorded only once. The rearrangement links TRBV11-1 to TRBJ1-1; D ambiguous. CDR3 size: 15 residues. Germline CDR1 is SGHAT and CDR2 is FQDESV (reference sequence). Trimming took off 5 bases at V and 6 bases at J, with 19 bases between the two ends. This CDR3 reads CASSALGSGRSEAFF. Here the CDR3 DNA reads TGTGCCAGCAGCGCGCTAGGGTCTGGTCGTTCTGAAGCTTTCTTT.

In its sample, this clone ranks as medium-sized (0.01 to 0.1%). J is TRBJ2-7 and V is TRBV6-5; 11 bases fit TRBD1. The CDR3 spans 15 residues. V was pared by 6 bases and J by 3 bases, with 7 bases of the junction left unmatched. Germline CDR1 and CDR2: MNHEY and SVGAGI. The CDR3 reads CASSPSGTGGYEQYF. In DNA form, the CDR3 reads TGTGCCAGCAGCCCCTCCGGGACAGGGGGCTACGAGCAGTACTTC.

The chain carries TRBV19 and TRBJ2-1; no clear D gene. Germline loops: CDR1 LNHDA, CDR2 SQIVND (reference sequence). The V end was cut by 6 bases, the J end by 4 bases, with 16 bases between. The CDR3 is made up of 15 amino acids. CDR3 in DNA: TGTGCCAGTAGCCCCCAATTGGTACAATACAATGAGCAGTTCTTC. It yields the protein CASSPQLVQYNEQFF.

J is TRBJ2-7 and V is TRBV7-8; 8 bases are a match to TRBD2. From germline, CDR1 is SGHVS and CDR2 FQNEAQ. CDR3 length: 15 amino acids. V gave up 1 base and J gave up 2 bases; unmatched junction bases: 4. The CDR3 spells CASSLEAGAPYEQYF. The CDR3 DNA follows: TGTGCCAGCAGCTTAGAAGCGGGAGCTCCCTACGAGCAGTACTTC.

J is TRBJ2-5 and V is TRBV19; TRBD1 might be the D (6 bases). The CDR3 covers 13 residues. The V gene lost 5 bases and the J gene lost 5 bases, with 12 bases spanning the gap. The germline V gene has CDR1 LNHDA and CDR2 SQIVND (reference sequence). CDR3 DNA: TGTGCCAGTAGTCAGGGGTCGTGGGAGACCCAGTACTTC. It yields the protein CASSQGSWETQYF.

This clone is medium-sized by share. The rearrangement uses TRBV28 and TRBJ1-1, with a tentative D call TRBD1 (6 bases). The CDR3 has 16 amino acids. The germline CDR1 and CDR2 sequences are MDHEN and SYDVKM. The V and J ends lost 4 bases and 6 bases respectively, with 21 bases between them. For the CDR3, the DNA is TGTGCCAGCAGTTCCCGACAAGAAGGAGGGGGAGCTGAAGCTTTCTTT. This codes for CASSSRQEGGGAEAFF.